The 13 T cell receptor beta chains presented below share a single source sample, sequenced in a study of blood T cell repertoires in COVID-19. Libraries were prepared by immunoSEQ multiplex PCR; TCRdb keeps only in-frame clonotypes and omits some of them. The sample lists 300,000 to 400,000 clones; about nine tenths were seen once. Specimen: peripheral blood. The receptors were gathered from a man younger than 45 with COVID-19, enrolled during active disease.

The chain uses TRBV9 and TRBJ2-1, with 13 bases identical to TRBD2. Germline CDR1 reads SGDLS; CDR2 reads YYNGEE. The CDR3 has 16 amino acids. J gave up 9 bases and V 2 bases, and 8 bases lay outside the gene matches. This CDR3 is CASSVSGGLAGIEQFF. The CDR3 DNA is TGTGCCAGCAGCGTCTCCGGGGGACTAGCGGGAATTGAGCAGTTCTTC.

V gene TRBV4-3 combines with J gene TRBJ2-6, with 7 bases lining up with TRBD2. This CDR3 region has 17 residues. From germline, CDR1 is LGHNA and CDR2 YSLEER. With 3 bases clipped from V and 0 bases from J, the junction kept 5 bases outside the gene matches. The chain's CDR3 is CASSQGLQASGANVLTF. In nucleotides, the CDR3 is TGCGCCAGCAGCCAGGGACTACAGGCCTCTGGGGCCAACGTCCTGACTTTC.

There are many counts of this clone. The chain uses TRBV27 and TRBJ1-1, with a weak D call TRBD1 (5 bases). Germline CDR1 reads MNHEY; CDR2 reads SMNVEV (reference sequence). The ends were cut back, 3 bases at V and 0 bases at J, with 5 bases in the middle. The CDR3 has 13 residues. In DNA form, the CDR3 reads TGTGCCAGCAGTTTGACAGTGAACACTGAAGCTTTCTTT. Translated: CASSLTVNTEAFF.

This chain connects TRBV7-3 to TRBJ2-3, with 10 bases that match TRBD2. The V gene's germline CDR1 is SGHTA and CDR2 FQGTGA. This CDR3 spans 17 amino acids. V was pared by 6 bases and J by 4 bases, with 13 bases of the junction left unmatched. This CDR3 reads CASSQFPSGSSADTQYF. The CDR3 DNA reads TGTGCCAGCAGTCAATTCCCTAGCGGGAGTTCCGCAGATACGCAGTATTTT. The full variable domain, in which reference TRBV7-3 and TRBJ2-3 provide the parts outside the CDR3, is GAGVSQTPSNKVTEKGKYVELRCDPISGHTALYWYRQSLGQGPEFLIYFQGTGAADDSGLPNDRFFAVRPEGSVSTLKIQRTERGDSAVYLCASSQFPSGSSADTQYFGPGTRLTVL.

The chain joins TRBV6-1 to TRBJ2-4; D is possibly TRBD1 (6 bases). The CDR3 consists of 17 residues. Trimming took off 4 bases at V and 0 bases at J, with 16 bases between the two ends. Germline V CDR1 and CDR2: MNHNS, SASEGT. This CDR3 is CASSAFTGLLAKNIQYF. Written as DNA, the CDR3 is TGTGCCAGCAGTGCCTTTACAGGGTTGTTAGCCAAAAACATTCAGTACTTC.

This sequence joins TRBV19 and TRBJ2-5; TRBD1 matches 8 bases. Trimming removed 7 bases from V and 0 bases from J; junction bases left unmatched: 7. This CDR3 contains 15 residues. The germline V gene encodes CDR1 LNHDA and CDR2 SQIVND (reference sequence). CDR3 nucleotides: TGTGCCAGTACCCCGACAGGGGTAAACCAAGAGACCCAGTACTTC. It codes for CASTPTGVNQETQYF. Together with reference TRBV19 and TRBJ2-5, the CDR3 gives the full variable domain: DGGITQSPKYLFRKEGQNVTLSCEQNLNHDAMYWYRQDPGQGLRLIYYSQIVNDFQKGDIAEGYSVSREKKESFPLTVTSAQKNPTAFYLCASTPTGVNQETQYFGPGTRLLVL.

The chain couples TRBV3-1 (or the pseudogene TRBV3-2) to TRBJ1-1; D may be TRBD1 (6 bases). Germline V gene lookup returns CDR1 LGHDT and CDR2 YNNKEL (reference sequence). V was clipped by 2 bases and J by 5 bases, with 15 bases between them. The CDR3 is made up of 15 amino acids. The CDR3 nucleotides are TGTGCCAGCAGCCAAATAACGACAGGTGAGACTGAAGCTTTCTTT. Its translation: CASSQITTGETEAFF.

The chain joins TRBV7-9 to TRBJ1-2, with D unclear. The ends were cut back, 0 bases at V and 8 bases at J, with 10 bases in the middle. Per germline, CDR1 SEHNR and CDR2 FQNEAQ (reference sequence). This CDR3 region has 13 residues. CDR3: CASSLAPPRGYTF. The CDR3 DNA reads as TGTGCCAGCAGCTTAGCCCCGCCGAGGGGCTACACCTTC. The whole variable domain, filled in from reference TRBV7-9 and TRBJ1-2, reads DTGVSQNPRHKITKRGQNVTFRCDPISEHNRLYWYRQTLGQGPEFLTYFQNEAQLEKSRLLSDRFSAERPKGSFSTLEIQRTEQGDSAMYLCASSLAPPRGYTFGSGTRLTVV.

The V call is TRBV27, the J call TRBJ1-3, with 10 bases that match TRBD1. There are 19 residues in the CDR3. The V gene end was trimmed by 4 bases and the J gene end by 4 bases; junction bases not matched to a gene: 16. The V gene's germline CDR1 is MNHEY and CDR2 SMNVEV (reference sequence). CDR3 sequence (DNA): TGTGCCAGCAGTTCGGGACAGGGGAAACCCCCTAGAGTCGGAAACACCATATATTTT. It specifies CASSSGQGKPPRVGNTIYF.

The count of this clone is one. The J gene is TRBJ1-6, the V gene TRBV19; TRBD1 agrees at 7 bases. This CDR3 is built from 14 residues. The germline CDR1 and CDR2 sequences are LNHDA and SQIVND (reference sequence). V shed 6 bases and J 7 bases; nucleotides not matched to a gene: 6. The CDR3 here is CASSTGTANSPLHF. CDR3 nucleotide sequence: TGTGCCAGTAGCACCGGGACAGCAAATTCACCCCTCCACTTT.

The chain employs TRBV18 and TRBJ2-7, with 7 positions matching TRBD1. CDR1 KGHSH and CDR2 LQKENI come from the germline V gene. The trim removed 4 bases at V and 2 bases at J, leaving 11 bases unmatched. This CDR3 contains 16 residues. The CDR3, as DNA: TGTGCCAGCTCACGAGGGGCGGATCAGGGGGCCTACGAGCAGTACTTC. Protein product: CASSRGADQGAYEQYF.

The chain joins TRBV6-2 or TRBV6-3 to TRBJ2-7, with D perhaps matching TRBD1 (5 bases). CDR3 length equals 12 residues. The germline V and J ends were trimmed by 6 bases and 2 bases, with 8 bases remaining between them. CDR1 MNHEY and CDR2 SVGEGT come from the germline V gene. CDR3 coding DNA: TGTGCCAGCAGCCGACAGACCTACGAGCAGTACTTC. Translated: CASSRQTYEQYF.

CDR3 bases: TGTGCCAGCAGTTCCTACCGCACAGGGGCCTACGAGCAGTACTTC. It translates to CASSSYRTGAYEQYF. The chain is built from TRBV6-2 or TRBV6-3 and TRBJ2-7; 7 positions agree with TRBD1. Germline CDR1 is MNHEY and CDR2 is SVGEGT. CDR3 length: 15 amino acids. The trim removed 4 bases at V and 2 bases at J, leaving 8 bases unmatched.